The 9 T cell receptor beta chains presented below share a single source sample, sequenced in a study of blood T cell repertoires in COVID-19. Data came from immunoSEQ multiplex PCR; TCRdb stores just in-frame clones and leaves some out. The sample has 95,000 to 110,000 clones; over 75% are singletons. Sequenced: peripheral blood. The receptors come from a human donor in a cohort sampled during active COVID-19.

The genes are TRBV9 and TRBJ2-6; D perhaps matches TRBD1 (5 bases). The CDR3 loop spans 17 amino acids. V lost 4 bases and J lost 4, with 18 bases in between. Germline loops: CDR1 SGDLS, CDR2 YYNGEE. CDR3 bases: TGTGCCAGCAGCTTACCGTTCCAGGGTACGGGGGCCAACGTCCTGACTTTC. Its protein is CASSLPFQGTGANVLTF.

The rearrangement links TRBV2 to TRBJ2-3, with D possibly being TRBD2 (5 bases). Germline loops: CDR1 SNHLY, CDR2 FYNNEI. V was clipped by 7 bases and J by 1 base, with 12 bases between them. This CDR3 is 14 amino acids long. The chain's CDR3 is CASKLVYGTDTQYF. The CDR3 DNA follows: TGTGCCAGCAAACTAGTTTACGGCACAGATACGCAGTATTTT.

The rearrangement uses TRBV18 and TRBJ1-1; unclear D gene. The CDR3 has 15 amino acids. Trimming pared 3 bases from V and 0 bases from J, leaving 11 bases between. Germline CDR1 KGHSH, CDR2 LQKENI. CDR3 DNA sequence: TGTGCCAGCTCACCTTCCGGGATAGTGAACACTGAAGCTTTCTTT. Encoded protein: CASSPSGIVNTEAFF.

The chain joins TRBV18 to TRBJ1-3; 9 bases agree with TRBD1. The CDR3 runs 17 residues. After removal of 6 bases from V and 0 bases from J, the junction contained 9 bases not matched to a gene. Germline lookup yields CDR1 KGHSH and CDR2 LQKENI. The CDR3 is CASSSGQGPYSGNTIYF. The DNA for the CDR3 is TGTGCCAGCTCCTCTGGACAGGGGCCCTACTCTGGAAACACCATATATTTT. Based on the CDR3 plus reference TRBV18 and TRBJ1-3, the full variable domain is NAGVMQNPRHLVRRRGQEARLRCSPMKGHSHVYWYRQLPEEGLKFMVYLQKENIIDESGMPKERFSAEFPKEGPSILRIQQVVRGDSAAYFCASSSGQGPYSGNTIYFGEGSWLTVV.

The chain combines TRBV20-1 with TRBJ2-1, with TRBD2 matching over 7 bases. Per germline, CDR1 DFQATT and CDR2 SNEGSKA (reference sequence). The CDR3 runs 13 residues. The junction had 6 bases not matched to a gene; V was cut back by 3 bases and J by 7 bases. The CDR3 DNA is TGCAGTGCTAGTCTTAGGCGGGAGAATGAGCAGTTCTTC. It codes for CSASLRRENEQFF.

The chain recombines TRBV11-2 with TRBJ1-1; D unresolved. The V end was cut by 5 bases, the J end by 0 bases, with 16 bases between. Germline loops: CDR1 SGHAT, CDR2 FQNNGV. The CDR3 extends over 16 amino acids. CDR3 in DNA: TGTGCCAGCAGCCGGAGATCCGATGATTTGAACACTGAAGCTTTCTTT. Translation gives CASSRRSDDLNTEAFF.

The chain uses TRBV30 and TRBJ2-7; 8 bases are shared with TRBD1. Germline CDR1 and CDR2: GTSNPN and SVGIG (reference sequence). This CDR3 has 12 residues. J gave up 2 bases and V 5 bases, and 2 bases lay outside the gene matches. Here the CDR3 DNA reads TGTGCCTGGGACAGGGGTACCTACGAGCAGTACTTC. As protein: CAWDRGTYEQYF.

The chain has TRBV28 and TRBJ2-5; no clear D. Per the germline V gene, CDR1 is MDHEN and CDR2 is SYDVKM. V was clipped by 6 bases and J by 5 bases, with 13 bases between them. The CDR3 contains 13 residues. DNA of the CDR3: TGTGCCAGCAGCCCGAAGAATCGGGAGACCCAGTACTTC. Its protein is CASSPKNRETQYF.

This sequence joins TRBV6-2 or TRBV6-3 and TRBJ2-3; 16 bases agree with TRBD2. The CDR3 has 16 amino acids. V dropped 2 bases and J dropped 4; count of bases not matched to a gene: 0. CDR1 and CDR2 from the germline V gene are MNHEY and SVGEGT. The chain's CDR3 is CASSYGTSGGADTQYF. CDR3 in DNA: TGTGCCAGCAGTTACGGGACTAGCGGGGGGGCAGATACGCAGTATTTT.